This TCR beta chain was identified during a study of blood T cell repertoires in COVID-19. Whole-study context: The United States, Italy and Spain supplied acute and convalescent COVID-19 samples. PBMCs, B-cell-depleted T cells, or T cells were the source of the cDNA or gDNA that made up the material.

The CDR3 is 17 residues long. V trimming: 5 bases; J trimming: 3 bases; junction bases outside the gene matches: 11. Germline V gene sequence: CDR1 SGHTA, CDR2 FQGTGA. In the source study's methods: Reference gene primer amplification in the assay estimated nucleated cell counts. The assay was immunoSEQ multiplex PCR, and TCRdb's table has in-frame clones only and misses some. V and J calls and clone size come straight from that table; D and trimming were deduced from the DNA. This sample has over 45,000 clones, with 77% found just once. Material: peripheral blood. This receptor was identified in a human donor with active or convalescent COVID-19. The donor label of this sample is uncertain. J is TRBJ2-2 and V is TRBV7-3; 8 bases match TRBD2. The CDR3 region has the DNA TGTGCCAGCAGCCAATCCCCCTTAGCGGGACACACCGGGGAGCTGTTTTTT. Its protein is CASSQSPLAGHTGELFF.